This T cell receptor beta chain was documented in a study of human T cells and chemical hapten exposure. Overall study: Small pooled library volume differences chiefly drove per-sample TCR yield variation.

The time point here: pre-sensitization, week 0. The treatment was: therapeutic diphenylcyclopropenone sensitization with weekly scalp DPC. This clonotype was observed many times. Attachment of unique molecular identifiers to individual cDNA molecules was performed in the library. TCRdb reprocessed the RACE reads with MiXCR, giving one entry per CDR3 protein. The sample lists about 62,000 distinct CDR3 sequences; approximately 6.7% were seen once. The sequence derives from a woman aged 25 to 39 with alopecia areata. Some clones in this sample may be carry-over from other donors' samples. The sample consisted of whole blood, taken in connection with sensitization to the hapten diphenylcyclopropenone (DPC).

CDR3: CASSIAGELFF. The CDR3, as DNA: TGTGCCAGTAGTATTGCCGGGGAGCTGTTTTTT. J is TRBJ2-2 and V is TRBV19; no reliable D call. CDR1 is LNHDA and CDR2 is SQIVND in the germline V gene (reference sequence). CDR3 length equals 11 residues. Trimming stripped 3 bases from V and 6 bases from J, with 2 bases between.